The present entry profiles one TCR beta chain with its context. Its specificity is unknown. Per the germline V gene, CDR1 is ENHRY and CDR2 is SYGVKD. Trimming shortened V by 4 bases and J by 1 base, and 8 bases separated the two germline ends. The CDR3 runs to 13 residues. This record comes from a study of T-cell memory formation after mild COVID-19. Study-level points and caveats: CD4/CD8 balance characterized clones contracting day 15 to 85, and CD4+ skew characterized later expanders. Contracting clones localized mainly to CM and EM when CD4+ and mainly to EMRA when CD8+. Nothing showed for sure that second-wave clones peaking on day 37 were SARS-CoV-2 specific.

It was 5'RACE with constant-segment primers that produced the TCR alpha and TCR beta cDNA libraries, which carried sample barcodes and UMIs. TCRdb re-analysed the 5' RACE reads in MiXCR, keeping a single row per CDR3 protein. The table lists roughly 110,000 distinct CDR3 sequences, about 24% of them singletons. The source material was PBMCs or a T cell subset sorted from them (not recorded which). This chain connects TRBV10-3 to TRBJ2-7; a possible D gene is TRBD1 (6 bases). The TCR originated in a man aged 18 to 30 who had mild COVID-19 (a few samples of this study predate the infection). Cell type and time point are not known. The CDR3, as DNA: TGTGCCATCAGTGCCACAGGGTCCTACGAGCAGTACGTC. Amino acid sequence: CAISATGSYEQYV.